What follows are 25 T cell receptor beta chains derived from one specimen sequenced in a study of T-cell memory formation after mild COVID-19. One entry per CDR3 protein, called by TCRdb with MiXCR from the 5' RACE reads. The sample shows over 95,000 distinct CDR3 sequences, 22% of them seen only once. The specimen sequenced was PBMCs or a T cell subset sorted from them (not recorded which). These receptors all come from a man between 18 and 35 years old who had mild COVID-19 (a few samples of this study predate the infection). Cell type and time point are not known.

The V and J genes are TRBV15 and TRBJ2-2; TRBD1 might be the D (5 bases). In germline, CDR1 is LNHNV, CDR2 YYDKDF (reference sequence). Trimming pared 0 bases from V and 4 bases from J, leaving 12 bases between. This CDR3 is built from 16 residues. The CDR3 here is CATSRDLQGVTGELFF. In nucleotides, the CDR3 is TGTGCCACCAGCAGAGATCTGCAAGGGGTCACCGGGGAGCTGTTTTTT.

At least ten counts were recorded for this clonotype. CDR3 sequence: CASSLGPSGDGEKLFF. CDR3 bases: TGCGCCAGCAGCTTGGGTCCGTCGGGAGATGGGGAAAAACTGTTTTTT. The V call is TRBV5-1, the J call TRBJ1-4, with D unclear. Trimming removed 0 bases from V and 8 bases from J, with 17 bases in between. From germline, CDR1 is SGHRS and CDR2 YFSETQ. This CDR3 comprises 16 residues.

This clonotype was picked up a small number of times. The chain has TRBV29-1 and TRBJ2-1; TRBD1 aligns across 7 bases. Unmatched junction bases numbered 6, after V lost 4 bases and J lost 6 bases. The CDR3 is 13 amino acids. From germline, CDR1 is SQVTM and CDR2 ANQGSEA. Here the CDR3 DNA reads TGCAGCGTTGTTCAGGGGGTGGGCAATGAGCAGTTCTTC. Translating gives CSVVQGVGNEQFF.

The gene calls are TRBV6-5 and TRBJ2-1; D tentatively reads TRBD1 or TRBD2 (5 bases each). CDR3 length: 13 residues. Germline assignment: CDR1 MNHEY and CDR2 SVGAGI. V lost 5 bases to trimming and J lost 9 bases, with 14 bases between them. CDR3 in DNA: TGTGCCAGCAGTCGCGTGGGGGACGGTGAGCAGTTCTTC. It translates to CASSRVGDGEQFF.

This CDR3 is CASSTTHYEQYV. CDR3 bases: TGTGCCAGCAGCACTACCCACTACGAGCAGTACGTC. The chain couples TRBV21-1 to TRBJ2-7. TRBV21-1 is a known pseudogene. The CDR3 extends over 12 amino acids.

The chain couples TRBV20-1 to TRBJ2-7; D unclear. Per the germline V gene, CDR1 is DFQATT and CDR2 is SNEGSKA (reference sequence). CDR3 length: 11 residues. The V end lost 5 bases, the J end lost 7 bases, and 12 bases lay between the germline ends. CDR3 loop: CSASQVREQYF. DNA of the CDR3: TGCAGTGCTTCCCAAGTAAGGGAGCAGTACTTC.

This clonotype showed up just a few times. V is TRBV7-9 and J is TRBJ1-4; perhaps TRBD1 as D (6 bases). In germline, CDR1 is SEHNR, CDR2 FQNEAQ (reference sequence). This CDR3 has 16 amino acids. V dropped 2 bases and J dropped 4 bases, with 14 bases sitting between them. CDR3 in DNA: TGTGCCAGCAGCTTACTGTCCTGGACAGATAATGAAAAACTGTTTTTT. It codes for CASSLLSWTDNEKLFF.

The chain links TRBV4-1 to TRBJ2-1, with D unclear. Germline CDR1 MGHRA, CDR2 YSYEKL. The CDR3 has 15 amino acids. V dropped 1 base and J dropped 2 bases, with 9 bases sitting between them. This CDR3 reads CASSQVRLAYNEQFF. As DNA, the CDR3 is TGCGCCAGCAGCCAAGTTAGGCTAGCCTACAATGAGCAGTTCTTC.

The chain couples TRBV5-4 to TRBJ2-3; 7 nucleotides agree with TRBD1. V was pared by 5 bases and J by 1 base, with 7 bases of the junction left unmatched. The germline CDR1 and CDR2 sequences are SGHNT and YYREEE (reference sequence). The CDR3 spans 15 residues. The CDR3: CASSWPGQRTDTQYF. The CDR3 DNA sequence: TGTGCCAGCAGTTGGCCGGGACAGCGCACAGATACGCAGTATTTT.

The table lists this clonotype with a few counts. The rearrangement links TRBV29-1 to TRBJ2-1; 8 nucleotides align to TRBD2. V lost 1 base and J lost 5; bases outside the gene matches: 4. The CDR3 covers 14 residues. Germline V gives CDR1 SQVTM, CDR2 ANQGSEA. The CDR3 loop reads CSVEGAGENNEQFF. In nucleotides, the CDR3 is TGCAGCGTTGAAGGAGCGGGGGAAAACAATGAGCAGTTCTTC.

The rearrangement joins TRBV28 to TRBJ2-7, with D possibly TRBD2 on 5 matching bases. CDR3 length equals 12 residues. Germline V lookup: CDR1 MDHEN, CDR2 SYDVKM. Trimming stripped 6 bases from V and 5 bases from J, with 11 bases between. In DNA form, the CDR3 reads TGTGCCAGCAGCGCGGGCTGGCACGAGCAGTACGTC. Translating it yields CASSAGWHEQYV.

The gene calls are TRBV7-8 and TRBJ1-3, with TRBD1 as a possible D gene (6 bases). Germline V gives CDR1 SGHVS, CDR2 FQNEAQ. The CDR3 covers 16 residues. Trimming stripped 6 bases from V and 7 bases from J, with 22 bases between. The CDR3 sequence is CASSTVVGAERNTIYF. The CDR3 nucleotides read TGTGCCAGCAGTACAGTTGTGGGGGCTGAGAGGAACACCATATATTTT.

In the case of this clonotype: One end of the junction does not line up with germline, which may come from a read error. The chain carries TRBV15 and TRBJ2-5, with a possible D match to TRBD2 (6 bases). There are 14 residues in the CDR3. CDR1 is LNHNV and CDR2 is YYDKDF in the germline V gene (reference sequence). The CDR3 DNA reads as TGTGCCACCAGCAGAGGAGTGGGGGAGGAGACACAGTACTTC. Its protein product is CATSRGVGEETQYF. Together with reference TRBV15 and TRBJ2-5, the CDR3 gives the full variable domain: DAMVIQNPRYQVTQFGKPVTLSCSQTLNHNVMYWYQQKSSQAPKLLFHYYDKDFNNEADTPDNFQSRRPNTSFCFLDIRSPGLGDTAMYLCATSRGVGEETQYFGPGTRLLVL.

V gene TRBV7-9 combines with J gene TRBJ2-2, with D hard to call. The CDR3 consists of 13 residues. Germline CDR1 is SEHNR and CDR2 is FQNEAQ (reference sequence). V gave up 1 base and J gave up 6 bases, with 6 bases separating them. The CDR3 loop is CASSLGSPGELFF. The DNA of the CDR3 is TGTGCCAGCAGCTTAGGGTCCCCCGGGGAGCTGTTTTTT.

This clonotype was picked up a small number of times. The V call is TRBV7-2, the J call TRBJ1-6; tentatively, D is TRBD1 (6 bases). The CDR3 consists of 14 residues. V lost 5 bases and J 7 bases, leaving 12 bases between the germline ends. Germline V gives CDR1 SGHTA, CDR2 FQGNSA. CDR3 nucleotides: TGTGCCAGCAGCCCAGGGGATGGAAATTCACCCCTCCACTTT. Translated, it gives CASSPGDGNSPLHF.

The V and J genes are TRBV5-6 and TRBJ2-7; weak D call: TRBD2 (7 bases). Trimming took 0 bases from V and 2 from J, leaving 15 bases between them. CDR3 size: 16 residues. Germline assignment: CDR1 SGHDT and CDR2 YYEEEE. CDR3 sequence (DNA): TGTGCCAGCAGCTTGGGGCGGGGGCAGGGGACCTACGAGCAGTACTTC. Protein: CASSLGRGQGTYEQYF.

CDR3 in amino acids: CASSRPQGRENTDTQYF. In DNA form, the CDR3 reads TGCGCCAGCAGCCGACCCCAGGGGAGAGAGAACACAGATACGCAGTATTTT. This rearrangement joins TRBV5-1 to TRBJ2-3; the D gene is possibly TRBD1 (6 bases). The V end lost 4 bases, the J end lost 2 bases, and 20 bases lay between the germline ends. CDR1 is SGHRS, CDR2 YFSETQ, per germline. The CDR3 runs 17 residues.

This clonotype was seen at least ten times. A read error may produce the germline difference seen at one junction end. This chain uses TRBV20-1 with TRBJ2-7; the D gene is possibly TRBD2 (5 bases). This CDR3 contains 14 residues. Germline-derived CDR1 and CDR2 are DFQATT and SNEGSKA (reference sequence). CDR3 coding DNA: TGCAGTGCTAGAGACGAGGGAATCTCCCACGAGCAGTACTTC. Translating gives CSARDEGISHEQYF.

V is TRBV4-3 and J is TRBJ2-7; maybe TRBD2 (6 bases). CDR3 length equals 14 residues. Germline V gene data show CDR1 as LGHNA and CDR2 as YSLEER. V lost 6 bases to trimming and J lost 1 base, with 13 bases between them. CDR3 sequence (DNA): TGCGCCAGCAGTTGGACGGAGGGATCCTACGAGCAGTACTTC. This encodes CASSWTEGSYEQYF.

This clonotype was seen a handful of times. CDR3 protein: CATSRRDRGLHGYTF. CDR3 nucleotide sequence: TGTGCCACCAGCCGGCGGGACAGGGGCTTGCATGGCTACACCTTC. The chain combines TRBV15 with TRBJ1-2, with 10 bases lining up with TRBD1. CDR1 and CDR2 from the germline V gene are LNHNV and YYDKDF (reference sequence). After removal of 5 bases from V and 6 bases from J, the junction contained 9 bases not matched to a gene. This CDR3 contains 15 residues.

This sequence joins TRBV7-2 and TRBJ1-2; D not certain. The V and J ends lost 2 bases and 4 bases respectively, with 5 bases between them. Germline loops: CDR1 SGHTA, CDR2 FQGNSA. The CDR3 extends over 12 amino acids. CDR3: CASSLQAYGYTF. CDR3 nucleotides: TGTGCCAGCAGCTTACAGGCCTATGGCTACACCTTC.

The genes are TRBV7-8 and TRBJ1-1; no clear D. The CDR3 covers 15 residues. Germline CDR1 and CDR2: SGHVS and FQNEAQ. V lost 6 bases, J lost 1 base, and 15 bases lay in between. CDR3 DNA: TGTGCCAGCAGGGCGTACGGGCAGCGGAACACTGAAGCTTTCTTT. Its translation: CASRAYGQRNTEAFF.

This clonotype was found a few times. The chain has TRBV4-1 and TRBJ2-7; 7 positions match TRBD1. The CDR3 sequence is 15 residues long. J lost 0 bases, V lost 2 bases, and 4 bases had no gene match. CDR1 and CDR2 from the germline V gene are MGHRA and YSYEKL. The CDR3: CASSQTGDISYEQYF. CDR3 in DNA: TGCGCCAGCAGCCAAACAGGGGATATCTCCTACGAGCAGTACTTC.

This clonotype was seen a few times. A junction end diverges from the germline sequence, so it may reflect a read error. The gene calls are TRBV24-1 and TRBJ1-2; D gene unclear. The germline CDR1 and CDR2 sequences are KGHDR and SFDVKD. The CDR3 covers 11 residues. The CDR3 here is CATSDFLRLYF. CDR3 nucleotides: TGTGCCACCAGTGATTTTTTGCGGCTCTACTTC.

This clonotype was seen only a few times. The chain is built from TRBV12-3 or TRBV12-4 and TRBJ2-7, with D perhaps matching TRBD1 or TRBD2 (6 bases each). This CDR3 has 14 amino acids. The V end was cut by 7 bases, the J end by 4 bases, with 17 bases between. In nucleotides, the CDR3 is TGTGCCAGCATCCGCGGGAAGGGGGGTTACGAGCAGTACTTC. Amino acids: CASIRGKGGYEQYF.